The present T cell receptor beta chain was sequenced within a study of Graves' ophthalmopathy and Graves' hyperthyroidism. Regarding this clonotype: Its antigen remains unknown.

Points from the study as a whole: Ophthalmopathy versus stable hyperthyroidism: 13-signature model gave about 87% sensitivity, 75% to 82% specificity. As the model predicted ophthalmopathy progression, it achieved a sensitivity of just over 70% and a specificity of around 76%.

Symptoms, serum thyroxine and TRAb, thyroid ultrasound, and orbital computed tomography formed the diagnostic basis. Trimming removed 7 bases from V and 1 base from J, with 10 bases in between. The germline CDR1 and CDR2 sequences are SGHTA and FQGNSA. The CDR3 has 13 residues. Beta-chain TCR CDR3 regions were amplified from RNA transcripts. An initial RT-PCR round employing HTBI primers preceded a second-round multiplex PCR. From the multiplex PCR reads, TCRdb called clonotypes with MiXCR, one entry per CDR3 protein. The data hold around 1.1 million distinct CDR3 sequences, with roughly 35% observed a single time.

What was sequenced was peripheral blood or thyroid tissue (not recorded which). The receptor's source is an adult man with Graves' hyperthyroidism. J is TRBJ2-5 and V is TRBV7-2, with D tentatively TRBD1 (6 bases). The chain's CDR3 is CASTLRGQETQYF. The CDR3 DNA sequence: TGTGCCAGCACCCTCAGGGGCCAAGAGACCCAGTACTTC.